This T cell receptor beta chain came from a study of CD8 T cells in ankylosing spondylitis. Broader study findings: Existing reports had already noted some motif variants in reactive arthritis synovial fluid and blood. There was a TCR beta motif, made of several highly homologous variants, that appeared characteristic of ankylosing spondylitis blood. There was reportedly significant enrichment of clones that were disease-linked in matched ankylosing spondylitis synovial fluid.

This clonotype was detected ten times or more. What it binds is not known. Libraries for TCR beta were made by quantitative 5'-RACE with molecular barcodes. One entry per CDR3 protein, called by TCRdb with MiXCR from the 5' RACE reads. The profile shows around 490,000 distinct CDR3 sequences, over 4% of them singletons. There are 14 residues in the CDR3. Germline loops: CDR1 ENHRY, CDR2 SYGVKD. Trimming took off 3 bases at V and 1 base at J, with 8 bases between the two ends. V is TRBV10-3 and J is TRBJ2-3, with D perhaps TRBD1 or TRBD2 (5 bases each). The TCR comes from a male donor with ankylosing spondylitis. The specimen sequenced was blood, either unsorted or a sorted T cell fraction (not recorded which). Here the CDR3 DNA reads TGTGCCATCAGTGAAGTGGGGGGCACAGATACGCAGTATTTT. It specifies CAISEVGGTDTQYF.